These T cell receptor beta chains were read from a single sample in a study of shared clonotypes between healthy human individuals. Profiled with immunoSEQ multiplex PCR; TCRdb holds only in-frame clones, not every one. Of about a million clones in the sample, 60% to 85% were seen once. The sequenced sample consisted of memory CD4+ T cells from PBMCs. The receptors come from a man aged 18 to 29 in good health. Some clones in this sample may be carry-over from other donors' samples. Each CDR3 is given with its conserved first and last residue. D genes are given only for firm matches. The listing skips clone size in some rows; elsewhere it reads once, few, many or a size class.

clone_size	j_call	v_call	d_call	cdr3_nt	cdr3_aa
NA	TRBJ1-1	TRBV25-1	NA	TGTGCCAGCAGTGGACGGACCTCGAACACTGAAGCTTTCTTT	CASSGRTSNTEAFF
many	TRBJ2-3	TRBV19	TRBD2	TGTGCCAGTAGTGAGAGACTAGCGACAGGTGATACGCAGTATTTT	CASSERLATGDTQYF
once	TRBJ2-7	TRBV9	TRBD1	TGTGCCAGCAGCGATAGACAGGGGTGGAACGAGCAGTACTTC	CASSDRQGWNEQYF
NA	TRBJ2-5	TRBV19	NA	TGTGCCAGTAGTAAAAATCGGGGAGCGGAGACCCAGTACTTC	CASSKNRGAETQYF
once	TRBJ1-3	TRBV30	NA	TGTGCCTGGATAGCTGCTAACACCATATATTTT	CAWIAANTIYF
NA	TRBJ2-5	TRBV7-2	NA	TGTGCCAGCAGCTTAGCCTCCGGGATCCAGTACCAAGAGACCCAATACTTC	CASSLASGIQYQETQYF
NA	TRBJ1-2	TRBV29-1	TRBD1	TGCAGCGTTGATCGGGACAGGAGGAATGGCTACACCTTC	CSVDRDRRNGYTF
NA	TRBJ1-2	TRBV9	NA	TGTGCCAGCAGCGTGATCCAAGATTTCTATGGCTACACCTTC	CASSVIQDFYGYTF
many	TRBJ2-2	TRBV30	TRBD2	TGTGCCTGGAGTCTCGGGAGGAAGGACGGGGAGCTGTTTTTT	CAWSLGRKDGELFF
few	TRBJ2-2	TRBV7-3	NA	TGTGCCAGCAGCTCTGACGGAGGGCCGAACACCGGGGAGCTGTTTTTT	CASSSDGGPNTGELFF
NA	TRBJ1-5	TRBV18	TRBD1	TGTGCCAGCTCACCAACAGGGACAGGGGATCAGCCCCAGCATTTT	CASSPTGTGDQPQHF
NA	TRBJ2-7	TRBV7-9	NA	TGTGCCAGCAGCTTAGATTGGGGGAACGAGCAGTACTTC	CASSLDWGNEQYF
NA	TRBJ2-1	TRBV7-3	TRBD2	TGTGCCAGCAGCCCCACTCGGGGCGGGAGGGATGAGCAGTTCTTC	CASSPTRGGRDEQFF
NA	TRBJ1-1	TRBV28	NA	TGTGCCAGCAGTTCCGTGGGAGAGGGGAACACTGAAGCTTTCTTT	CASSSVGEGNTEAFF
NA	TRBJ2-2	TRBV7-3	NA	TGTGCCAGCAGCTTAATGTCCCGGTATAGCGGCAAATTAGGGGAGCTGTTTTTT	CASSLMSRYSGKLGELFF
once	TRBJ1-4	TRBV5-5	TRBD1	TGTGCCAGCAGCCCCGGACAGGGGAATGAAAAACTGTTTTTT	CASSPGQGNEKLFF
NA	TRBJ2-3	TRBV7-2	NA	TGTGCCAGCAGCTTAGACAGCACAGATACGCAGTATTTT	CASSLDSTDTQYF